This TCR beta chain comes out of a study of regulatory T cells. Study conclusions and caveats: In CD3G-deficient patients, conventional CD4+ T cells were enriched for hydrophobic CDR3 residues at positions 6 and 7.

The primer mix had 52 TRBV and 13 TRBJ primers. The method was immunoSEQ multiplex PCR; TCRdb's version includes in-frame clones alone and lacks a portion of them. The table has 30,000 to 40,000 clones, over 75% seen once. Worth noting for this clone: Its specificity is unknown.

A couple of CD3G-deficient patients had more severe autoimmunity; all had some. At testing, patients were 2 to 39 years old, with reduced naive and increased memory T-cell proportions. This clonotype was sampled from a person between 18 and 30 years old with CD3G deficiency. Specimen: conventional CD4+ T cells sorted from blood.

CDR3 protein: CASSATGKAFF. CDR3 DNA sequence: TGTGCCAGCAGTGCTACGGGTAAAGCTTTCTTT. The genes are TRBV6-1 and TRBJ1-1; D is ambiguous. This CDR3 region has 11 residues. V was shortened by 4 bases and J by 9 bases, with 9 bases between the two germline ends. CDR1 and CDR2 from the germline V gene are MNHNS and SASEGT.